This T cell receptor (beta chain) is from a study of PD-1 blockade in classical Hodgkin lymphoma. General study points: Baseline diversity resembling that of newly diagnosed patients was seen in complete responders. Anyone who began nivolumab under 1 year after ASCT was excluded. At C4D1, TCR diversity had climbed significantly for CD4+ cells, though not for CD8+ cells.

Worth noting for this clone: What it binds is unknown.

Sequencing used immunoSEQ multiplex PCR; TCRdb keeps in-frame clones, though not all of them. This sample carries around 21,000 clones, 84% of them seen once, and the ten largest clones take 7.3%. Time point reported: cycle 4 day 1 (C4D1), after more than 5 weeks of nivolumab. Each patient experienced a relapse that followed autologous stem cell transplantation, and brentuximab vedotin exposure varied. Magnetic negative selection of thawed PBMCs yielded the CD8+ T cells. V shed 7 bases and J 5 bases; nucleotides not matched to a gene: 12. The CDR3 covers 15 residues. Germline V gene sequence: CDR1 SNHLY, CDR2 FYNNEI.

The clonotype comes from a human donor with classical Hodgkin lymphoma. The chain employs TRBV2 and TRBJ2-5; 8 bases fit TRBD1. The starting material was CD8+ T cells from blood, obtained before the fourth cycle of nivolumab. DNA for the CDR3: TGTGCCAGCATCTACGGACAGGGTATAGGCGAGACCCAGTACTTC. Residues: CASIYGQGIGETQYF.